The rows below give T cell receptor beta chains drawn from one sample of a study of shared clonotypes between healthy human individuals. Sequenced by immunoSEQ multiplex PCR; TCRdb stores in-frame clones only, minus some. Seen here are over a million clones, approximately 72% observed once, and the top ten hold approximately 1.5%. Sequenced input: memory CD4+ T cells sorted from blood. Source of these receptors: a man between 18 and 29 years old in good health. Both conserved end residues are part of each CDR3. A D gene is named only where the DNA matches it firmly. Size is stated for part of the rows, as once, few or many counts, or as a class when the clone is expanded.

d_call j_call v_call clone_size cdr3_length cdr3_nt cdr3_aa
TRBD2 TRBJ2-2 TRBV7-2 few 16 TGTGCCAGCAGCTTAGGCCTAGCGGGAGCCACCGGGGAGCTGTTTTTT CASSLGLAGATGELFF
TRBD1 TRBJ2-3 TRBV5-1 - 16 TGCGCCAGCAGCTTGGAGTCGGCAGGGGGTACAGATACGCAGTATTTT CASSLESAGGTDTQYF
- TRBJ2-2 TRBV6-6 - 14 TGTGCCAGCAGTTATCTAGCCGGGACCGGGGAGCTGTTTTTT CASSYLAGTGELFF
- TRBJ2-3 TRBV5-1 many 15 TGCGCCAGCAGCCCCGCAAGAACGCTCACAGATACGCAGTATTTT CASSPARTLTDTQYF
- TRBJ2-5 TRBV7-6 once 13 TGTGCCAGCAGCCTAAACCTAGTAGAGACCCAGTACTTC CASSLNLVETQYF
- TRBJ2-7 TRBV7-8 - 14 TGTGCCAGCAGCTTAGGGGACGGGGCTGGCGAGCAGTACTTC CASSLGDGAGEQYF
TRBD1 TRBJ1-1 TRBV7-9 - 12 TGTGCCAGCAGCTTACAGGACAGGGGGGCTTTCTTT CASSLQDRGAFF
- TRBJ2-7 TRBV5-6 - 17 TGTGCCAGCAGCCAAACCTGGACAGCCTATACCTCTGGCGAGCAGTACTTC CASSQTWTAYTSGEQYF
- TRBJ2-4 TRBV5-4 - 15 TGTGCCAGCAGCCTCGGCGGGGCTTCCAAAAACATTCAGTACTTC CASSLGGASKNIQYF
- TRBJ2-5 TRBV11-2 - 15 TGTGCCAGCAGCTTAGTACTGGGATCCCAAGAGACCCAGTACTTC CASSLVLGSQETQYF
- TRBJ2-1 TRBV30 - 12 TGTGCCTGGAGCCCAGGCTACAATGAGCAGTTCTTC CAWSPGYNEQFF
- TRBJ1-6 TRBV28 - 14 TGTGCCACTTATAAGGGGGTGAGGAATTCACCCCTCCACTTT CATYKGVRNSPLHF
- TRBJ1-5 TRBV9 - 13 TGTGCCAGCAGCGACCGGCTCAATCAGCCCCAGCATTTT CASSDRLNQPQHF
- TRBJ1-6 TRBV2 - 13 TGTGCCAGCAGTGAATCGCCCAATTCACCCCTCCACTTT CASSESPNSPLHF
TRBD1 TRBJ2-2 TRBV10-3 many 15 TGTGCCATTTCCCGGGACAGGGGGCCGGGCGGGGAGCTGTTTTTT CAISRDRGPGGELFF
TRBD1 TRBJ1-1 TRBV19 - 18 TGTGCCAGTAGTATAGATATAAACAGGGGGGATTGGGACACTGAAGCTTTCTTT CASSIDINRGDWDTEAFF
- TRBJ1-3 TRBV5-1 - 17 TGCGCCAGCAGCGCCTCAGGGGCCCCGAGCTCTGGAAACACCATATATTTT CASSASGAPSSGNTIYF
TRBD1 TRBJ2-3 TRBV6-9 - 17 TGTGCCAGCAGCCCGGACAGGGGAGGTCGGCGCACAGATACGCAGTATTTT CASSPDRGGRRTDTQYF
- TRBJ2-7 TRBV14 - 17 TGTGCCAGCAGCCAAGACGTGCTACTAGCCCCATCCTACGAGCAGTACTTC CASSQDVLLAPSYEQYF
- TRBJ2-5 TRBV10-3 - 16 TGTGCCATCAGCGCTAATTCGTCCGGGGCCCGCGAGACCCAGTACTTC CAISANSSGARETQYF
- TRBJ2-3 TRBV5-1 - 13 TGCGCCAGCAGCCCGGTGCGCACAGATACGCAGTATTTT CASSPVRTDTQYF
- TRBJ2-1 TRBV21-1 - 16 TGTGCCAGCAGCGCCGCGAGGAGGATATCCTACAATGAGCAGTTCTTC CASSAARRISYNEQFF
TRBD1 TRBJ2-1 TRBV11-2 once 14 TGTGCCAGCAGCTTAGCCCCGACAGGGAATGAGCAGTTCTTC CASSLAPTGNEQFF